This is a list of T cell receptor beta chains from one sample in a study of regulatory T cells in long-lasting Graves disease. TCRdb reprocessed the multiplex PCR reads with MiXCR, giving one entry per CDR3 protein. The table shows hundreds of thousands of distinct CDR3 sequences, with roughly 14% occurring only once. These same data were also listed under a study on T cells in Graves' hyperthyroidism and ophthalmopathy.

The sample was peripheral blood mononuclear cells (PBMCs), taken at new diagnosis, from a patient treated with antithyroid drugs. These receptors all come from a man aged 25 to 40 with Graves disease. Both conserved end residues are part of each CDR3. The D gene is left open where the match is weak. Expanded clones get a size class; other rows say once, few or many, or leave the size out.

clone_size,v_call,d_call,j_call,cdr3_length,cdr3_nt,cdr3_aa
few,TRBV5-1,-,TRBJ1-1,14,TGCGCCAGCAGCTTGGACGGGGGGTACACTGAAGCTTTCTTT,CASSLDGGYTEAFF
-,TRBV5-4,-,TRBJ1-2,15,TGTGCCAGCAGGCTGGCCGGCCAAGGGGTCGGTGGCTACACCTTC,CASRLAGQGVGGYTF
-,TRBV5-4,TRBD1,TRBJ2-3,15,TGTGCCAGCAGCTACCGGGACAGGGGCACAGATACGCAGTATTTT,CASSYRDRGTDTQYF
many,TRBV4-1,TRBD2,TRBJ2-1,16,TGTGCCAGCAGCCAAGATCTCACTAGCGGCTACAATGAGCAGTTCTTC,CASSQDLTSGYNEQFF
few,TRBV30,-,TRBJ1-5,13,TGTGCCTGGAGTATTGGGACCAATCAGCCCCAGCATTTT,CAWSIGTNQPQHF
few,TRBV20-1,-,TRBJ2-1,14,TGCAGTGCTATGGACGGCAGGTCGTACAATGAGCAGTTCTTC,CSAMDGRSYNEQFF
many,TRBV24-1,-,TRBJ1-5,16,TGTGCCACGGGGCAGCTTGCCAATTATAGCAATCAGCCCCAGCATTTT,CATGQLANYSNQPQHF
many,TRBV12-3/TRBV12-4,-,TRBJ1-4,15,TGTGCCAGCGGTCGAAGTTGGGACGGCGATGAAAAACTGTTTTTT,CASGRSWDGDEKLFF
-,TRBV19,-,TRBJ1-1,15,TGTGCCAGTAGTATAGCCAGGCCTAGGCGGACTGAAGCTTTCTTT,CASSIARPRRTEAFF
-,TRBV7-3,-,TRBJ2-6,16,TGTGCCAGCAGCTTAAGTAAGGTCTCTGGGGCCAACGTCCTGACTTTC,CASSLSKVSGANVLTF
many,TRBV15,-,TRBJ2-3,15,TGTGCCACCAGCAGAGATTCGGGGACGACAGATACGCAGTATTTT,CATSRDSGTTDTQYF
many,TRBV7-9,-,TRBJ1-1,16,TGTGCCAGCAGCTTAACGACCAAAGCCCCGAACACTGAAGCTTTCTTT,CASSLTTKAPNTEAFF
many,TRBV2,-,TRBJ2-7,13,TGTGCCAGCAGTGCGGACAGCTCCTACGAGCAGTACTTC,CASSADSSYEQYF
many,TRBV10-3,TRBD2,TRBJ2-7,15,TGTGCCATCAGTGTGGCCGCGGCGGGGGTATACGAGCAGTACTTC,CAISVAAAGVYEQYF
many,TRBV7-8,TRBD2,TRBJ2-1,15,TGTGCCAGCAGCTTAAAACTAGCGGGAGTCAATGAGCAGTTCTTC,CASSLKLAGVNEQFF
many,TRBV14,-,TRBJ2-1,19,TGTGCCAGCAGCCAAGACCTGGCGATAACGGACCCAGTTTACAATGAGCAGTTCTTC,CASSQDLAITDPVYNEQFF
many,TRBV12-3/TRBV12-4,-,TRBJ2-5,15,TGTGCCAGCAGTCTCTGGGGCAGGGGACAAGAGACCCAGTACTTC,CASSLWGRGQETQYF
-,TRBV20-1,-,TRBJ2-2,14,TGCAGTCCTTGGCGGGGTTCTAACACCGGGGAGCTGTTTTTT,CSPWRGSNTGELFF
many,TRBV12-3/TRBV12-4,TRBD1,TRBJ1-2,15,TGTGCCAGCAGATCAACAGGGGGCGGGAGCTATGGCTACACCTTC,CASRSTGGGSYGYTF
-,TRBV12-3/TRBV12-4,-,TRBJ2-7,13,TGTGCCAGCACTGATGGGGGCACCTACGAGCAGTACTTC,CASTDGGTYEQYF
many,TRBV29-1,-,TRBJ2-7,12,TGCAGCGGGGGGGTCAGCTCCTACGAGCAGTACTTC,CSGGVSSYEQYF
many,TRBV29-1,TRBD1,TRBJ2-7,12,TGCAGCGTTGTTGGACAGGGTCACGAGCAGTACTTC,CSVVGQGHEQYF
many,TRBV2,-,TRBJ2-2,12,TGTGCCAGCGATTTATCCCCCGGGGAGCTGTTTTTT,CASDLSPGELFF
many,TRBV7-2,TRBD1,TRBJ1-6,16,TGTGCCAGCAGCCTACAGGGGGCGCGGTATAATTCACCCCTCCACTTT,CASSLQGARYNSPLHF
many,TRBV12-3/TRBV12-4,-,TRBJ2-1,14,TGTGCCAGCAAATTCGATAGCTCCTACAATGAGCAGTTCTTC,CASKFDSSYNEQFF
many,TRBV20-1,-,TRBJ2-5,13,TGCAGTGCTCCATTGACAGGTAGTGGGACCCAGTACTTC,CSAPLTGSGTQYF
many,TRBV2,-,TRBJ2-1,13,TGTGCCAGCCCCTGGGGCTCCTACAATGAGCAGTTCTTC,CASPWGSYNEQFF
many,TRBV29-1,-,TRBJ2-3,10,TGCAGCGAGGGCACAGATACGCAGTATTTT,CSEGTDTQYF
many,TRBV29-1,TRBD2,TRBJ2-5,15,TGCAGCGTTGAATCGAAAACTAGCGGGAGGGAGACCCAGTACTTC,CSVESKTSGRETQYF
-,TRBV5-1,-,TRBJ2-7,14,TGCGCCAGCAGCTTGGAGTATGGGTCCTACGAGCAGTACTTC,CASSLEYGSYEQYF
-,TRBV10-3,TRBD1,TRBJ2-7,13,TGTGCCATCAGGGACAGGGCAAAATACGAGCAGTACTTC,CAIRDRAKYEQYF
-,TRBV19,-,TRBJ2-1,12,TGTGCCAGTAGTATCTTTCCTCAAGGCAAGTTCTTC,CASSIFPQGKFF
many,TRBV28,-,TRBJ1-1,14,TGTGCCAGTTCCGGGCCGGGTGGTTACACTGAAGCTTTCTTT,CASSGPGGYTEAFF
many,TRBV14,-,TRBJ2-1,14,TGTGCCAGCAGCCAATTGTCACCCGGTCATGAGCAGTTCTTC,CASSQLSPGHEQFF
many,TRBV5-1,-,TRBJ2-1,14,TGCGCCAGCTCAAGGGGGGGGGCGCGGGGTGAGCAGTTCTTC,CASSRGGARGEQFF
-,TRBV5-1,-,TRBJ1-2,15,TGCGCCAGCAGCTTGGCGGGTGGGACACTCTATGGCTACACCTTC,CASSLAGGTLYGYTF
many,TRBV5-1,-,TRBJ1-3,15,TGCGCCAGCAGCTTTTCAGGGGACCCTGGAAACACCATATATTTT,CASSFSGDPGNTIYF
many,TRBV9,TRBD2,TRBJ2-2,15,TGTGCCAGCAGCCTTCGACTAGCGGGAGTCGGGGAGCTGTTTTTT,CASSLRLAGVGELFF
few,TRBV29-1,-,TRBJ1-2,10,TGCAGCGTTGAAGATCTTGGCTACACCTTC,CSVEDLGYTF
many,TRBV25-1,TRBD1,TRBJ2-3,16,TGTGCCAGCAGTGAAAGGGACAGGGGATTCACAGATACGCAGTATTTT,CASSERDRGFTDTQYF
-,TRBV12-3/TRBV12-4,-,TRBJ1-4,13,TGTGCCAGTAGTGGGGCAACTAATGAAAAACTGTTTTTT,CASSGATNEKLFF
few,TRBV15,-,TRBJ2-2,17,TGTGCCACCAGCAGAGTCGTCAGCGCCCGAGGCACCGGGGAGCTGTTTTTT,CATSRVVSARGTGELFF
many,TRBV20-1,TRBD1,TRBJ1-1,15,TGCAGTGCTAGAGATCGAAGCAGGGGGCGGACTGAAGCTTTCTTT,CSARDRSRGRTEAFF
-,TRBV24-1,-,TRBJ2-4,14,TGTGCCACCAGTGAAGGGGTAGCCAAAAACATTCAGTACTTC,CATSEGVAKNIQYF
many,TRBV18,-,TRBJ1-1,14,TGTGCCAGCTCACCCGGGCGGCGGAGTGGTGAAGCTTTCTTT,CASSPGRRSGEAFF
many,TRBV20-1,TRBD2,TRBJ2-7,16,TGCAGTGCTAGAGGATCTAGCGGGACCTTTACCTACGAGCAGTACTTC,CSARGSSGTFTYEQYF
many,TRBV7-9,-,TRBJ1-5,12,TGTGCCAGCAGCTCCAATAATCAGCCCCAGCATTTT,CASSSNNQPQHF
-,TRBV5-6,-,TRBJ2-1,13,TGTGCCAGCACCGGGGGCCTTCGGGATGAGCAGTTCTTC,CASTGGLRDEQFF
few,TRBV12-3/TRBV12-4,-,TRBJ2-1,13,TGTGCCAGCAGTTCCGGTCAAGCCGAGGAGCAGTTCTTC,CASSSGQAEEQFF
many,TRBV7-2,TRBD2,TRBJ2-7,15,TGTGCCAGCAGCGAGGCCCTAGCGGGAGTTTACGAGCAGTACTTC,CASSEALAGVYEQYF
few,TRBV27,TRBD1,TRBJ2-2,16,TGTGCCAGCTCTCCATTGACAGGGGGCTTCACCGGGGAGCTGTTTTTT,CASSPLTGGFTGELFF
many,TRBV4-2,TRBD2,TRBJ2-3,15,TGCGCCAGCAGCCAAGGTAGCGGGAGCACAGATACGCAGTATTTT,CASSQGSGSTDTQYF
-,TRBV20-1,TRBD2,TRBJ2-7,18,TGCAGTGCTGGCGCCGCTCGTTTTCTGGCTAGCGGGGGGGAGGGGCAGTACTTC,CSAGAARFLASGGEGQYF
few,TRBV27,-,TRBJ2-4,15,TGTGCCAGCAGTTCGACTGGGACAACTAAAAACATTCAGTACTTC,CASSSTGTTKNIQYF
many,TRBV7-2,-,TRBJ2-1,14,TGTGCCAGCAGCTTAAGTTTAACGGAGGATGAGCAGTTCTTC,CASSLSLTEDEQFF
-,TRBV29-1,-,TRBJ1-3,16,TGCAGCGTTGAAGATATGCGGGGGGGCTCTGGAAACACCATATATTTT,CSVEDMRGGSGNTIYF
many,TRBV10-1,TRBD1,TRBJ1-2,18,TGCGCCAGCAGTGGATTGGGCCCTTCCCGGGACAGGGGTCGAGGCTACACCTTC,CASSGLGPSRDRGRGYTF